This T cell receptor beta chain originates from a study of T cell repertoires in cytomegalovirus infection. TCRdb re-called the reads through MiXCR, storing one row per CDR3 protein. Among 800,000 to 950,000 distinct CDR3 sequences listed, 30% to 35% were seen once. Turning to this clonotype: Its antigen remains unidentified. Possible read error: a much larger clone is one base away.

V lost 3 bases and J lost 1; bases outside the gene matches: 4. The germline V gene encodes CDR1 SGHTA and CDR2 FQGNSA. The CDR3 totals 15 residues. The material sequenced was cultured CD8+ T cells from PBMCs, taken from culture after CMV antigen stimulation. The rearrangement uses TRBV7-2 and TRBJ1-1, with TRBD1 matching 8 bases. The source is a human donor in good health (CMV status not recorded). Some clones in this sample may be carry-over from other donors' samples. Here the CDR3 DNA reads TGTGCCAGCAGCTTCGGGACAGGCCCGAACACTGAAGCTTTCTTT. Translating it yields CASSFGTGPNTEAFF. The full variable domain, its missing parts supplied by reference TRBV7-2 and TRBJ1-1, is GAGVSQSPSNKVTEKGKDVELRCDPISGHTALYWYRQSLGQGLEFLIYFQGNSAPDKSGLPSDRFSAERTGGSVSTLTIQRTQQEDSAVYLCASSFGTGPNTEAFFGQGTRLTVV.